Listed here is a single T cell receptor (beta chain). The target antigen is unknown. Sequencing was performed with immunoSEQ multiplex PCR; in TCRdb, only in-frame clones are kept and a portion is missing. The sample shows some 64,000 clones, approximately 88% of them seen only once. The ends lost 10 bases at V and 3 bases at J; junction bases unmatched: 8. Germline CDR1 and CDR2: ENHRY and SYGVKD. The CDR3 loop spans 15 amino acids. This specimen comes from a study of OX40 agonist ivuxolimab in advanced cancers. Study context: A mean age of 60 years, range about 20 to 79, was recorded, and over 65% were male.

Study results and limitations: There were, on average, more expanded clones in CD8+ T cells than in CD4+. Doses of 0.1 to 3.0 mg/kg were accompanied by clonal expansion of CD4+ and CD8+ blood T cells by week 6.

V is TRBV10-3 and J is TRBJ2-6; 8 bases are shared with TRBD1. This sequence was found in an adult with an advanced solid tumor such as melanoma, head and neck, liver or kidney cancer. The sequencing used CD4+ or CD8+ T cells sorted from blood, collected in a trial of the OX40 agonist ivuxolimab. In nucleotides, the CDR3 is TGTGCCACGCAGGGGGCCAGTGGTGGGGCCAACGTCCTGACTTTC. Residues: CATQGASGGANVLTF.